These 21 T cell receptor beta chains were all obtained from the same sample, sequenced in a study of cytomegalovirus exposure and HLA in healthy donors. A multiplex PCR was run with 60 Vbeta primers and 13 Jbeta primers. TCRdb's table, derived via immunoSEQ multiplex PCR, lists solely in-frame clones and lacks some. Here the sample spans approximately 150,000 clones, around 66% being singletons. The specimen was PBMCs. These receptors were collected from a woman in her sixties or seventies in good health and CMV-seronegative.

The rearrangement joins TRBV5-4 to TRBJ2-7; no reliable D call. Germline-derived CDR1 and CDR2 are SGHNT and YYREEE (reference sequence). Trimming took 0 bases from V and 2 from J, leaving 6 bases between them. This CDR3 region has 13 residues. The CDR3 sequence: CASSLDGPYEQYF. In nucleotides, the CDR3 is TGTGCCAGCAGCTTGGACGGTCCCTACGAGCAGTACTTC.

V is TRBV6-5 and J is TRBJ2-1; D remains unclear. The V gene lost 1 base and the J gene lost 15 bases, with 13 bases spanning the gap. The CDR3 runs to 12 residues. CDR1 and CDR2 (germline): MNHEY, SVGAGI. The CDR3 sequence is CASSYLNFPRFF. The CDR3 DNA sequence: TGTGCCAGCAGTTACTTAAACTTCCCACGGTTCTTC.

The chain carries TRBV9 and TRBJ2-3, with 11 nucleotides matching TRBD1. CDR1 and CDR2 (germline): SGDLS, YYNGEE. CDR3 size: 15 residues. V was pared by 1 base and J by 6 bases, with 4 bases of the junction left unmatched. The CDR3 sequence is CASSVRTGGLDTQYF. The CDR3 DNA is TGTGCCAGCAGCGTACGGACAGGGGGCCTGGATACGCAGTATTTT. Together with reference TRBV9 and TRBJ2-3, the CDR3 gives the full variable domain: DSGVTQTPKHLITATGQRVTLRCSPRSGDLSVYWYQQSLDQGLQFLIQYYNGEERAKGNILERFSAQQFPDLHSELNLSSLELGDSALYFCASSVRTGGLDTQYFGPGTRLTVL.

This clone occurred a few times. This sequence joins TRBV7-9 and TRBJ1-3; 7 bases line up with TRBD1. Looked up from germline, CDR1 is SEHNR and CDR2 is FQNEAQ (reference sequence). V dropped 3 bases and J dropped 9; count of bases not matched to a gene: 8. The CDR3 loop spans 14 amino acids. The CDR3 protein is CASSFDRVTSTIYF. DNA of the CDR3: TGTGCCAGCAGCTTTGACAGGGTAACTAGCACCATATATTTT.

This sequence joins TRBV20-1 and TRBJ2-1; 7 bases map to TRBD1. Per germline, CDR1 DFQATT and CDR2 SNEGSKA (reference sequence). The CDR3 has 11 amino acids. J gave up 7 bases and V 5 bases, and 2 bases lay outside the gene matches. This CDR3 is CSASRGNEQFF. CDR3 nucleotides: TGCAGTGCTTCCAGGGGGAATGAGCAGTTCTTC.

This clone was seen only a few times. The V and J genes are TRBV11-3 and TRBJ2-7, with D possibly matching TRBD2 (6 bases). Trimming took 3 bases from V and 3 from J, leaving 9 bases between them. Germline-derived CDR1 and CDR2 are SGHNT and YENEEA. The CDR3 has 13 amino acids. The CDR3 region is CASSFRRDYEQYF. As DNA, the CDR3 is TGTGCCAGCAGCTTCCGGCGGGACTACGAGCAGTACTTC.

This clone was seen only a few times. The chain employs TRBV28 and TRBJ2-7; TRBD2 agrees at 8 bases. There are 12 residues in the CDR3. Germline CDR1 reads MDHEN; CDR2 reads SYDVKM. CDR3 in DNA: TGTGGCACGGGGGGGAGCCGCTACGAGCAGTACTTC. It yields the protein CGTGGSRYEQYF.

This clone appeared a few times. The chain joins TRBV5-1 to TRBJ2-2; possibly TRBD2 for D (7 bases). With 2 bases removed from V and 0 bases from J, the gap between germline ends came to 14 bases. The CDR3 sequence is 17 residues long. Germline values: CDR1 SGHRS, CDR2 YFSETQ. CDR3: CASSFLGGGPNTGELFF. CDR3 nucleotide sequence: TGCGCCAGCAGCTTCTTGGGAGGGGGGCCGAACACCGGGGAGCTGTTTTTT.

A single count supports this clone. This rearrangement joins TRBV19 to TRBJ2-5; 9 bases match TRBD2. Germline values: CDR1 LNHDA, CDR2 SQIVND (reference sequence). V dropped 9 bases and J dropped 4; count of bases not matched to a gene: 12. The CDR3 runs 15 residues. The chain's CDR3 is CASKAGGVSGETQYF. The CDR3 nucleotides read TGTGCCAGCAAAGCGGGAGGTGTGTCGGGAGAGACCCAGTACTTC. Full variable domain (missing parts from reference TRBV19 and TRBJ2-5): DGGITQSPKYLFRKEGQNVTLSCEQNLNHDAMYWYRQDPGQGLRLIYYSQIVNDFQKGDIAEGYSVSREKKESFPLTVTSAQKNPTAFYLCASKAGGVSGETQYFGPGTRLLVL.

Remarks on this clone: The sample holds other DNA sequences that translate to the same CDR3. The V gene is TRBV6-1, the J gene TRBJ1-5, with TRBD1 matching over 8 bases. J gave up 1 base and V 5 bases, and 4 bases lay outside the gene matches. The germline V gene encodes CDR1 MNHNS and CDR2 SASEGT. This CDR3 is 15 amino acids long. For the CDR3, the DNA is TGTGCCAGCAGTACAGGGGGACTAAGCAATCAGCCCCAGCATTTT. Translating it yields CASSTGGLSNQPQHF.

The chain joins TRBV4-2 to TRBJ2-3; the match to TRBD2 covers 11 bases. Per the germline V gene, CDR1 is LGHNA and CDR2 is YNFKEQ. Germline trimming cut 3 bases from V and 3 bases from J; bases unmatched to any gene: 2. CDR3 length: 15 residues. The CDR3 DNA sequence: TGTGCCAGCAGCCAGACTAGCGGGATTACAGATACGCAGTATTTT. This gives the protein CASSQTSGITDTQYF.

The V and J genes are TRBV5-4 and TRBJ2-2; D possibly corresponds to TRBD1 (5 bases). This CDR3 region has 13 residues. Germline lookup yields CDR1 SGHNT and CDR2 YYREEE (reference sequence). Trimming took off 0 bases at V and 8 bases at J, with 8 bases between the two ends. Here the CDR3 reads CASSLVTAGELFF. The CDR3 region has the DNA TGTGCCAGCAGCTTGGTGACAGCGGGGGAGCTGTTTTTT.

V is TRBV2 and J is TRBJ1-2; D not certain. Germline CDR1 is SNHLY and CDR2 is FYNNEI. Deletions cut 8 bases from V and 0 bases from J, with 7 bases between. This CDR3 has 12 amino acids. DNA of the CDR3: TGTGCCAGCCGGAGGACTAACTATGGCTACACCTTC. Its protein is CASRRTNYGYTF.

Written as DNA, the CDR3 is TGTGCCAGCAGCCAGACAGGGGGCTATGGCTACACCTTC. It yields the protein CASSQTGGYGYTF. J is TRBJ1-2 and V is TRBV6-6; TRBD1 matches 9 bases. Germline-derived CDR1 and CDR2 are MNHNY and SVGAGI (reference sequence). The CDR3 is made up of 13 amino acids. Germline trimming cut 6 bases from V and 4 bases from J; bases unmatched to any gene: 3.

This chain joins TRBV9 and TRBJ1-3; possibly TRBD1 for D (5 bases). Germline CDR1 and CDR2: SGDLS and YYNGEE. V lost 4 bases and J lost 4, with 15 bases in between. The CDR3 has 15 amino acids. The CDR3: CASSPRGGSGNTIYF. CDR3 DNA sequence: TGTGCCAGCAGCCCAAGGGGAGGGTCGGGAAACACCATATATTTT.

The J gene is TRBJ2-3, the V gene TRBV25-1; a weak D match, TRBD2 (5 bases). The CDR3 runs to 12 residues. The germline CDR1 and CDR2 sequences are MGHDK and SYGVNS. Trimming stripped 2 bases from V and 14 bases from J, with 14 bases between. The CDR3 nucleotides are TGTGCCAGCAGTGAAACCGGGGAGACCCGGTATTTT. Its translation is CASSETGETRYF.

The rearrangement links TRBV6-1 to TRBJ2-7; TRBD2 aligns across 8 bases. V lost 4 bases and J lost 5; bases outside the gene matches: 10. From germline, CDR1 is MNHNS and CDR2 SASEGT. The CDR3 sequence is 15 residues long. The CDR3 nucleotides read TGTGCCAGCAGTGCCGCCCGCGGGAGGCTCGACGAGCAGTACTTC. Translating it yields CASSAARGRLDEQYF.

V gene TRBV7-9 combines with J gene TRBJ2-3; 7 bases match TRBD1. From germline, CDR1 is SEHNR and CDR2 FQNEAQ (reference sequence). This CDR3 has 15 residues. The V gene end was trimmed by 5 bases and the J gene end by 1 base; junction bases not matched to a gene: 6. CDR3 DNA: TGTGCCAGCAGCAAGCGTACAGGGGGCACAGATACGCAGTATTTT. The encoded protein is CASSKRTGGTDTQYF.

This rearrangement joins TRBV5-6 to TRBJ1-4; maybe TRBD1 (5 bases). The CDR3 contains 16 residues. Trimming left V 4 bases short and J 5 bases short, with 18 bases between. Germline V gives CDR1 SGHDT, CDR2 YYEEEE. The CDR3 nucleotides read TGTGCCAGCAGCGTTTGGGGAGGGGAAGAGAATGAAAAACTGTTTTTT. Its protein product is CASSVWGGEENEKLFF.

This clone was seen once. The rearrangement links TRBV19 to TRBJ2-2; possible D gene TRBD1, 6 bases. V was pared by 3 bases and J by 4 bases, with 21 bases between. The CDR3 is made up of 18 amino acids. Germline-derived CDR1 and CDR2 are LNHDA and SQIVND (reference sequence). CDR3 protein: CASSMLRGTGSPTGELFF. The CDR3 coding sequence is TGTGCCAGTAGTATGTTGAGGGGGACCGGTTCCCCCACCGGGGAGCTGTTTTTT.

The rearrangement joins TRBV9 to TRBJ2-7; maybe TRBD2 (5 bases). There are 15 residues in the CDR3. Trimming removed 0 bases at V and 7 bases at J, with 17 bases between. Germline-derived CDR1 and CDR2 are SGDLS and YYNGEE. The CDR3 here is CASSVGAPGVGEQYF. CDR3 sequence (DNA): TGTGCCAGCAGCGTAGGGGCCCCCGGGGTTGGAGAGCAGTACTTC. The full variable domain, its missing parts supplied by reference TRBV9 and TRBJ2-7, is DSGVTQTPKHLITATGQRVTLRCSPRSGDLSVYWYQQSLDQGLQFLIQYYNGEERAKGNILERFSAQQFPDLHSELNLSSLELGDSALYFCASSVGAPGVGEQYFGPGTRLTVT.